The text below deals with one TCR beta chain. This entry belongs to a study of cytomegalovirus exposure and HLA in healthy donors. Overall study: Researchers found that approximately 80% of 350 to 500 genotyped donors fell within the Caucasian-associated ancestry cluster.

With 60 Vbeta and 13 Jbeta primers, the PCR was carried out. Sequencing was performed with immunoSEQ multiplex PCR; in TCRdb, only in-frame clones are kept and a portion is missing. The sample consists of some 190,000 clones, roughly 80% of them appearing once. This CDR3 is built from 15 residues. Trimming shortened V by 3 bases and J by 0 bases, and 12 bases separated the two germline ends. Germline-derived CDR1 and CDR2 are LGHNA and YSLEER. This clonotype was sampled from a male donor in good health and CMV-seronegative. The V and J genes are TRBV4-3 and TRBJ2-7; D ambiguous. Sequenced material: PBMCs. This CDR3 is CASSHAISVSYEQYF. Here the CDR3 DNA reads TGCGCCAGCAGCCACGCTATTAGTGTCTCCTACGAGCAGTACTTC.